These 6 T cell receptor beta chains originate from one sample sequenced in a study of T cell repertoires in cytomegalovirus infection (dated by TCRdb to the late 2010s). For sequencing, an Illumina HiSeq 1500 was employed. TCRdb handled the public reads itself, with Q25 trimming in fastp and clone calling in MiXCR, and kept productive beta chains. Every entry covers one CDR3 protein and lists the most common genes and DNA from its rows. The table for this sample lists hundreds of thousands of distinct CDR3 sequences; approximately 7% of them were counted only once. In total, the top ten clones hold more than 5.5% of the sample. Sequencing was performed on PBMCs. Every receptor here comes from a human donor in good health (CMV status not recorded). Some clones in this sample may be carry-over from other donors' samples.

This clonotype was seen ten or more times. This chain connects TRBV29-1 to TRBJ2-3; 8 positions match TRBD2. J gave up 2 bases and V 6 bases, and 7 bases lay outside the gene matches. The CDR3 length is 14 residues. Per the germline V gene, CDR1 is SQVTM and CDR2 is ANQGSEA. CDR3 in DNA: TGCAGCGTGGCGAGCGGGGGAGTCACAGATACGCAGTATTTT. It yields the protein CSVASGGVTDTQYF.

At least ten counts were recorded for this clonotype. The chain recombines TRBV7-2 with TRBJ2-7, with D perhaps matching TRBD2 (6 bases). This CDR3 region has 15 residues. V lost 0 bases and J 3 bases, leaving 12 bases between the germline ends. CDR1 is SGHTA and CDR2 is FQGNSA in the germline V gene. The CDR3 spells CASSLALAGYYEQYF. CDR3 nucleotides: TGTGCCAGCAGCTTAGCTCTTGCGGGGTACTACGAGCAGTACTTC. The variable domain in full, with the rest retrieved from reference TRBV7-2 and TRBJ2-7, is GAGVSQSPSNKVTEKGKDVELRCDPISGHTALYWYRQSLGQGLEFLIYFQGNSAPDKSGLPSDRFSAERTGGSVSTLTIQRTQQEDSAVYLCASSLALAGYYEQYFGPGTRLTVT.

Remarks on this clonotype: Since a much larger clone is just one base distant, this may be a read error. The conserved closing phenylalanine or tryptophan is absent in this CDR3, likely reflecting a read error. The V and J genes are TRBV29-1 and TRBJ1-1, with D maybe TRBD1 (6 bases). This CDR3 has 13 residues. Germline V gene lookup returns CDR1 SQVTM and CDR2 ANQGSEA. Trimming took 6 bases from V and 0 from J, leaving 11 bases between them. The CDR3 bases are TGCAGCGTGCGGGGACACGTGAACACTGAAGCTTTCTCT. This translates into CSVRGHVNTEAFS.

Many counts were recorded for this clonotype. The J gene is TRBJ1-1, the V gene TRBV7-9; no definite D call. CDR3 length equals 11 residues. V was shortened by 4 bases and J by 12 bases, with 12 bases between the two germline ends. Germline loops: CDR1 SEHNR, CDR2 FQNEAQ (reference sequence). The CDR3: CASSSRFRTFF. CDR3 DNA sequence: TGTGCCAGCAGCTCCAGGTTCCGGACTTTCTTT. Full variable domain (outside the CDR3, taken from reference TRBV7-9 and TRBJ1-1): DTGVSQNPRHKITKRGQNVTFRCDPISEHNRLYWYRQTLGQGPEFLTYFQNEAQLEKSRLLSDRFSAERPKGSFSTLEIQRTEQGDSAMYLCASSSRFRTFFGQGTRLTVV.

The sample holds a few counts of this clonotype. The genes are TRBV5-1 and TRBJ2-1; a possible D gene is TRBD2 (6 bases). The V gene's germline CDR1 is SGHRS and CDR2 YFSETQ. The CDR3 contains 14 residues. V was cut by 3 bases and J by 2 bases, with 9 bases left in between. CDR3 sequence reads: CASSSEGPYNEQFF. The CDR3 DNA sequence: TGCGCCAGCAGCTCGGAGGGACCCTACAATGAGCAGTTCTTC.

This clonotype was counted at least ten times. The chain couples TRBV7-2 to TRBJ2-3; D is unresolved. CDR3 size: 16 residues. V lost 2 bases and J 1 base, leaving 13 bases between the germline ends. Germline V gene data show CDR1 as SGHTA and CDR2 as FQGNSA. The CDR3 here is CASSLTGQRGTDTQYF. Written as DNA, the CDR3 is TGTGCCAGCAGCTTAACGGGTCAAAGGGGCACAGATACGCAGTATTTT.